These T cell receptor beta chains were read from a single sample in a study of cytomegalovirus exposure and HLA in healthy donors. TCRdb keeps only in-frame clones here, not all; method: immunoSEQ multiplex PCR. The table lists approximately 53,000 clones, roughly nine tenths of them singletons. The sequenced material came from PBMCs. The receptor source for this set is a man aged 18 to 35 in good health and CMV-seronegative. Each CDR3 is given with its conserved first and last residue. A D gene is named only where the DNA matches it firmly. Clone size is given for some rows only: seen once, a few or many times, or a class if the clone is expanded.

j_call v_call d_call clone_size cdr3_nt cdr3_aa
TRBJ1-3 TRBV18 NA NA TGTGCCAGCTCACCAGAAACAGCCGGAAACACCATATATTTT CASSPETAGNTIYF
TRBJ1-5 TRBV19 NA NA TGTGCCAGTACCAACAGAGGGGGGGGTAATCAGCCCCAGCATTTT CASTNRGGGNQPQHF
TRBJ2-5 TRBV7-3 NA NA TGTGCCAGCAGCCCCCAGGCTCAGCCGGGGGAGACCCAGTACTTC CASSPQAQPGETQYF
TRBJ2-1 TRBV7-8 NA NA TGTGCCAGCAGCTTAGGCAGGGCCAACAATGAGCAGTTCTTC CASSLGRANNEQFF
TRBJ2-7 TRBV4-3 TRBD2 NA TGCGCCAGCAGCCAAGGGTTCGCGGGAGTCTACGAGCAGTACTTC CASSQGFAGVYEQYF
TRBJ1-2 TRBV5-1 NA NA TGCGCCAGCAGCTTGGCTGGATCAGGGCCAGATGGCTACACCTTC CASSLAGSGPDGYTF
TRBJ2-3 TRBV6-1 TRBD2 once TGTGCCAGCAGTGACCCTTTTGGGGCTAGCGGGAAGGCGGGCACAGATACGCAGTATTTT CASSDPFGASGKAGTDTQYF
TRBJ2-7 TRBV7-8 NA NA TGTGCCAGCAGCTTACCAGGGACTGTATACGAGCAGTACTTC CASSLPGTVYEQYF
TRBJ1-2 TRBV15 NA NA TGTGCCACCAGCCTCACGGGAACGGCGGCTAACTATGGCTACACCTTC CATSLTGTAANYGYTF
TRBJ2-3 TRBV6-4 TRBD2 few TGTGCCAGCAGTGACCTCGGGACTAGCGACACAGATACGCAGTATTTT CASSDLGTSDTDTQYF
TRBJ2-1 TRBV9 TRBD2 NA TGTGCCAGCAGCGCCCACCCGGGACTACCTCCCACTGAGCAGTTCTTC CASSAHPGLPPTEQFF
TRBJ1-2 TRBV6-1 NA NA TGTGCCAGCAGACAGGGATATGATGGCTACACCTTC CASRQGYDGYTF
TRBJ2-1 TRBV7-8 TRBD1 NA TGTGCCAGCAGCTTAGTCGGGACAGGGCAGTTCTTC CASSLVGTGQFF
TRBJ2-7 TRBV28 NA NA TGTGCCAGCAGTTTGGGGACTTCCTCCTACGAGCAGTACTTC CASSLGTSSYEQYF
TRBJ2-7 TRBV5-5 NA NA TGTGCCAGCACCCCTCAGTACCCCTCCTACGAGCAGTACTTC CASTPQYPSYEQYF
TRBJ1-4 TRBV5-6 NA NA TGTGCCAGCAGCTTCGTTTTGACCCCGGAAGGGGCAACTAATGAAAAACTGTTTTTT CASSFVLTPEGATNEKLFF
TRBJ2-1 TRBV6-4 TRBD2 few TGTGCCAGCAGTACGACTAGCGGAGCCTACAATGAGCAGTTCTTC CASSTTSGAYNEQFF
TRBJ2-6 TRBV7-2 NA NA TGTGCCAGCAGCTTAGGAGGTGGGGCCAACGTCCTGACTTTC CASSLGGGANVLTF
TRBJ2-7 TRBV18 TRBD1 NA TGTGCCAGCTCACGCGACAGGGGGGGCTACGAGCAGTACTTC CASSRDRGGYEQYF
TRBJ1-5 TRBV28 TRBD1 NA TGTGCCAGCAGTTCCGGCCCGGGACAGGGGGGGGATCAGCCCCAGCATTTT CASSSGPGQGGDQPQHF
TRBJ2-3 TRBV4-3 TRBD2 few TGCGCCAGCAGGAAATCGACTAGCGGCACAGATACGCAGTATTTT CASRKSTSGTDTQYF
TRBJ2-7 TRBV28 TRBD2 NA TGTGCCAGCAGTTTAGCGGGAGTCGCCTACGAGCAGTACTTC CASSLAGVAYEQYF
TRBJ2-5 TRBV6-5 NA NA TGTGCCAGCAGGGCAGGGCACCAAGAGACCCAGTACTTC CASRAGHQETQYF
TRBJ2-7 TRBV4-3 TRBD2 NA TGCGCCAGCAGCCAAGGGGGAGAAACGGGGGGTACCTACGAGCAGTACTTC CASSQGGETGGTYEQYF
TRBJ2-1 TRBV5-1 TRBD2 NA TGCGCCAGCAGCAACCCAGCGGGAGTTGTTAATGAGCAGTTCTTC CASSNPAGVVNEQFF
TRBJ2-7 TRBV19 TRBD2 NA TGTGCCAGCCGCTTCGGGACTAGCGGGAGTTACGAGCAGTACTTC CASRFGTSGSYEQYF
TRBJ2-2 TRBV19 NA NA TGTGCCAGTAGTATCGTAAAGGAGACCGGGGAGCTGTTTTTT CASSIVKETGELFF
TRBJ2-7 TRBV27 TRBD2 NA TGTGCCAGCAGTTTATCGACTAGCGGGGGACTAGGCGAGCAGTACTTC CASSLSTSGGLGEQYF
TRBJ2-1 TRBV11-3 NA NA TGTGCCAGCAGCTTAACACAAACTATCAATGAGCAGTTCTTC CASSLTQTINEQFF
TRBJ2-5 TRBV18 NA NA TGTGCCAGCTCACCGGACAGACAAGAGACCCAGTACTTC CASSPDRQETQYF
TRBJ2-7 TRBV5-1 TRBD2 NA TGCGCCAGCAGCTTGGATAGTAGCGGGCGCTACGAGCAGTACTTC CASSLDSSGRYEQYF
TRBJ2-7 TRBV18 NA few TGTGCCAGCTCACCCGTACTACTCTACGAGCAGTACTTC CASSPVLLYEQYF
TRBJ2-4 TRBV11-3 TRBD2 NA TGTGCCAGCAGCCGGGGGGGCGTCGCCATTCAGTACTTC CASSRGGVAIQYF
TRBJ2-1 TRBV30 TRBD1 NA TGTGCCTGGAGAACGGGGACAGGGGGTAGGAATGAGCAGTTCTTC CAWRTGTGGRNEQFF
TRBJ2-3 TRBV7-6 TRBD2 once TGTGCCAGCAGCGTAGAACTAGCGGGATCGACAGATACGCAGTATTTT CASSVELAGSTDTQYF
TRBJ1-2 TRBV28 NA few TGTGCCAGCAGCATCTTAGGAGGAGGGAGCTATGGCTACACCTTC CASSILGGGSYGYTF
TRBJ2-2 TRBV10-1 TRBD2 once TGCGCCAGCAGTGACGGACTAGCGGTGTCCGGGGAGCTGTTTTTT CASSDGLAVSGELFF
TRBJ2-7 TRBV29-1 NA NA TGCAGCGTTGAAGCCGCGAGCTCCTACGAGCAGTACTTC CSVEAASSYEQYF